Included here is one T cell receptor beta chain sequence, with context. These data come from a study of blood T cell dynamics during melanoma immunotherapy. Study in general: First-line therapy was either pembrolizumab or nivolumab with ipilimumab for metastatic melanoma.

Germline V gene sequence: CDR1 MDHEN, CDR2 SYDVKM. Trimming shortened V by 7 bases and J by 14 bases, and 21 bases separated the two germline ends. This CDR3 region has 13 residues. TCRdb's copy holds only in-frame clones and misses some; the assay was immunoSEQ multiplex PCR. The sample comprises 9,500 to 13,000 clones, about 89% of which are singletons, and just under 7.5% rests with the top ten. Indicated time point: pre-treatment baseline. The starting material was blood, obtained from a patient treated with checkpoint blockade. The clonotype was recovered from a human donor with melanoma. V usage is TRBV28 and J usage is TRBJ2-1; either TRBD1 or TRBD2 may supply D (5 bases each). For the CDR3, the DNA is TGTGCCAGCATGACCGGGACCCTCCCTCTCAAGTTCTTC. This encodes CASMTGTLPLKFF.